These 17 T cell receptor beta chains were sequenced from one sample in a study of radiotherapy plus CTLA-4 blockade in lung cancer. Libraries were prepared by immunoSEQ multiplex PCR; TCRdb keeps only in-frame clonotypes and omits some of them. Seen here are about 62,000 clones, roughly 76% observed once, and the top ten hold around 2.8%. The sample was peripheral blood, taken from a patient treated with radiotherapy plus ipilimumab. The receptors were gathered from a human donor with non-small cell lung cancer who had a complete response to radiotherapy plus ipilimumab.

This clone was recorded a few times. The chain combines TRBV10-3 with TRBJ1-1, with 11 bases that match TRBD1. The CDR3 extends over 14 amino acids. Looked up from germline, CDR1 is ENHRY and CDR2 is SYGVKD. With 7 bases clipped from V and 5 bases from J, the junction kept 6 bases outside the gene matches. The CDR3 loop reads CAIKGTGGLTEAFF. The CDR3 region has the DNA TGTGCCATCAAAGGGACAGGGGGTTTGACTGAAGCTTTCTTT.

The V and J genes are TRBV5-4 and TRBJ2-3; 9 nucleotides agree with TRBD1. V lost 3 bases and J lost 1; bases outside the gene matches: 0. There are 14 residues in the CDR3. Per the germline V gene, CDR1 is SGHNT and CDR2 is YYREEE (reference sequence). CDR3 bases: TGTGCCAGCAGCTGGACAGGGGGCACAGATACGCAGTATTTT. Protein sequence: CASSWTGGTDTQYF.

This chain links TRBV6-1 with TRBJ2-7, with 8 bases that match TRBD2. Germline V gene sequence: CDR1 MNHNS, CDR2 SASEGT. The CDR3 runs 15 residues. Losses at the gene ends were 4 bases for V and 5 bases for J; bases not matched to a gene: 10. The CDR3 here is CASSATGTRSNEQYF. Written as DNA, the CDR3 is TGTGCCAGCAGTGCCACCGGGACTAGGAGCAACGAGCAGTACTTC.

This clone was recorded only once. V gene TRBV30 combines with J gene TRBJ1-6; 9 positions agree with TRBD1. The CDR3 sequence is 13 residues long. Trimming at V came to 2 bases and at J to 8 bases, leaving 1 base not matched to a gene. Per germline, CDR1 GTSNPN and CDR2 SVGIG (reference sequence). The CDR3 sequence: CAWSRQGDSPLHF. As DNA, the CDR3 is TGTGCCTGGAGTCGACAGGGGGATTCACCCCTCCACTTT.

This clone was observed a few times. The gene calls are TRBV6-1 and TRBJ1-1; a weak D match, TRBD1 (6 bases). With 6 bases removed from V and 1 base from J, the gap between germline ends came to 12 bases. The CDR3 has 14 amino acids. Germline CDR1 MNHNS, CDR2 SASEGT. This CDR3 reads CASSLQGQNTEAFF. In DNA, the CDR3 is TGTGCCAGCAGCCTTCAGGGGCAGAACACTGAAGCTTTCTTT.

This clone was counted a few times. This CDR3 is CASSPLDRDYGYTF. The CDR3 DNA reads TGTGCCAGCAGCCCCCTGGACAGGGACTATGGCTACACCTTC. The chain joins TRBV14 to TRBJ1-2, with 8 bases aligning to TRBD1. Trimming at V came to 4 bases and at J to 3 bases, leaving 4 bases not matched to a gene. Looked up from germline, CDR1 is SGHDN and CDR2 is FVKESK. The CDR3 spans 14 residues.

This rearrangement joins TRBV27 to TRBJ2-7, with 8 nucleotides matching TRBD1. Trimming at V came to 1 base and at J to 4 bases, leaving 3 bases not matched to a gene. The length of the CDR3 is 14 residues. Germline V gene data show CDR1 as MNHEY and CDR2 as SMNVEV (reference sequence). The CDR3 is CASSLWDRPYEQYF. The CDR3 nucleotides read TGTGCCAGCAGTTTATGGGACAGGCCGTACGAGCAGTACTTC.

V usage is TRBV7-2 and J usage is TRBJ1-1; tentative D call: TRBD1 (5 bases). Germline values: CDR1 SGHTA, CDR2 FQGNSA. There are 14 residues in the CDR3. V was shortened by 5 bases and J by 0 bases, with 10 bases between the two germline ends. For the CDR3, the DNA is TGTGCCAGCAGCCGCAGGGTCTTGAACACTGAAGCTTTCTTT. Its protein is CASSRRVLNTEAFF.

This clone was recorded at least ten times. This rearrangement joins TRBV6-6 to TRBJ1-1, with TRBD1 as a possible D gene (6 bases). From germline, CDR1 is MNHNY and CDR2 SVGAGI (reference sequence). The V gene lost 6 bases and the J gene lost 1 base, with 12 bases spanning the gap. The CDR3 has 14 amino acids. The CDR3 sequence: CASSLQGQNTEAFF. The CDR3 coding sequence is TGTGCCAGCAGCCTTCAGGGGCAGAACACTGAAGCTTTCTTT.

The chain links TRBV6-1 to TRBJ2-7; 7 bases match TRBD1. V was pared by 0 bases and J by 2 bases, with 4 bases of the junction left unmatched. This CDR3 region has 15 residues. Germline lookup yields CDR1 MNHNS and CDR2 SASEGT. CDR3 DNA: TGTGCCAGCAGTGAAGCGGGACAGAGAGCCTACGAGCAGTACTTC. Its translation is CASSEAGQRAYEQYF.

This rearrangement joins TRBV5-4 to TRBJ2-7; TRBD2 matches 12 bases. Germline CDR1 is SGHNT and CDR2 is YYREEE (reference sequence). CDR3 length equals 16 residues. V was pared by 4 bases and J by 5 bases, with 10 bases of the junction left unmatched. The CDR3 protein is CASSTQTLAGGNEQYF. The CDR3 nucleotides read TGTGCCAGCAGCACCCAGACGCTAGCGGGAGGGAACGAGCAGTACTTC. Filled out from reference TRBV5-4 and TRBJ2-7, the complete variable domain reads ETGVTQSPTHLIKTRGQQVTLRCSSQSGHNTVSWYQQALGQGPQFIFQYYREEENGRGNFPPRFSGLQFPNYSSELNVNALELDDSALYLCASSTQTLAGGNEQYFGPGTRLTVT.

This clone has a single count. The chain is built from TRBV6-5 and TRBJ1-3, with D hard to call. The CDR3 is made up of 13 amino acids. V lost 5 bases and J lost 0, with 5 bases in between. Germline V gene sequence: CDR1 MNHEY, CDR2 SVGAGI. The CDR3 DNA is TGTGCCAGCAGTGAGGTCTCTGGAAACACCATATATTTT. Amino acids: CASSEVSGNTIYF.

The chain carries TRBV28 and TRBJ1-5; D possibly corresponds to TRBD1 (5 bases). CDR3 length: 18 residues. Trimming shortened V by 2 bases and J by 2 bases, and 19 bases separated the two germline ends. Germline CDR1 MDHEN, CDR2 SYDVKM. The CDR3 DNA follows: TGTGCCAGCAGTTTAATGCGTCGGACAATTCGGGGCAATCAGCCCCAGCATTTT. Its translation is CASSLMRRTIRGNQPQHF.

This rearrangement joins TRBV4-3 to TRBJ2-1, with D perhaps matching TRBD1 (5 bases). The germline CDR1 and CDR2 sequences are LGHNA and YSLEER. Trimming cost V 4 bases and J 9 bases, with 16 bases left between them. This CDR3 is built from 14 residues. The chain's CDR3 is CASSLSSQGTEQFF. The DNA for the CDR3 is TGCGCCAGCAGCCTATCTTCTCAGGGAACTGAGCAGTTCTTC.

The rearrangement uses TRBV6-6 and TRBJ2-5; D unresolved. V was clipped by 2 bases and J by 5 bases, with 12 bases between them. The CDR3 extends over 14 amino acids. CDR1 and CDR2 (germline): MNHNY, SVGAGI (reference sequence). DNA for the CDR3: TGTGCCAGCAGTTACGGAGCGTCTCGCGAGACCCAGTACTTC. It translates to CASSYGASRETQYF.

This clone has just one count. This chain connects TRBV27 to TRBJ2-7, with a possible D match to TRBD2 (7 bases). Trimming left V 6 bases short and J 3 bases short, with 24 bases between. Germline lookup yields CDR1 MNHEY and CDR2 SMNVEV (reference sequence). The CDR3 extends over 17 amino acids. The CDR3 DNA reads TGTGCCAGCAGCCCGGGGGAGGGCAGGGGAGGAAACTACGAGCAGTACTTC. It specifies CASSPGEGRGGNYEQYF.

This clone was seen only a few times. The CDR3 region is CASRQQSSGLFYEQYF. DNA of the CDR3: TGTGCCAGCAGGCAACAGAGTTCCGGCTTGTTCTACGAGCAGTACTTC. The V gene is TRBV2, the J gene TRBJ2-7; no firm D call. Germline lookup yields CDR1 SNHLY and CDR2 FYNNEI. V lost 6 bases to trimming and J lost 3 bases, with 21 bases between them. There are 16 residues in the CDR3. The whole variable domain, remainder taken from reference TRBV2 and TRBJ2-7, is EPEVTQTPSHQVTQMGQEVILRCVPISNHLYFYWYRQILGQKVEFLVSFYNNEISEKSEIFDDQFSVERPDGSNFTLKIRSTKLEDSAMYFCASRQQSSGLFYEQYFGPGTRLTVT.